Presented here are 8 T cell receptor beta chains from one specimen sequenced in a study of blood T cell repertoires in COVID-19. Measured with immunoSEQ multiplex PCR; TCRdb has only the in-frame clones, and not every one. The table includes fewer than 60,000 clones, more than 80% detected once. The sequenced sample consisted of peripheral blood. These receptors all stem from a man aged 60 to 69 with acute or convalescent COVID-19.

This sequence joins TRBV5-1 and TRBJ1-1, with D perhaps matching TRBD1 (6 bases). Germline V gene data show CDR1 as SGHRS and CDR2 as YFSETQ. This CDR3 is 15 amino acids long. V gave up 0 bases and J gave up 1 base, with 10 bases separating them. The CDR3 sequence: CASSLAGTPNTEAFF. CDR3 in DNA: TGCGCCAGCAGCTTGGCCGGGACACCGAACACTGAAGCTTTCTTT.

In its sample, this clone was seen a few times. The chain has TRBV27 and TRBJ1-1; 9 bases map to TRBD1. Trimming at V came to 2 bases and at J to 9 bases, leaving 19 bases not matched to a gene. The CDR3 is made up of 18 amino acids. Germline assignment: CDR1 MNHEY and CDR2 SMNVEV (reference sequence). The chain's CDR3 is CASSLGTLRQGGYQKAFF. The CDR3 DNA sequence: TGTGCCAGCAGTTTAGGAACGTTGCGACAGGGGGGATACCAGAAAGCTTTCTTT.

This rearrangement joins TRBV7-2 to TRBJ2-3; 7 nucleotides match TRBD2. The CDR3 is 14 amino acids. The trim removed 6 bases at V and 5 bases at J, leaving 8 bases unmatched. CDR1 and CDR2 from the germline V gene are SGHTA and FQGNSA. CDR3 coding DNA: TGTGCCAGCAGGCCAGCACTAGCGCGAGATACGCAGTATTTT. Translation gives CASRPALARDTQYF. The whole variable domain, remainder taken from reference TRBV7-2 and TRBJ2-3, is GAGVSQSPSNKVTEKGKDVELRCDPISGHTALYWYRQSLGQGLEFLIYFQGNSAPDKSGLPSDRFSAERTGGSVSTLTIQRTQQEDSAVYLCASRPALARDTQYFGPGTRLTVL.

The genes are TRBV18 and TRBJ2-5; no clear D gene. CDR1 and CDR2 (germline): KGHSH, LQKENI. This CDR3 spans 14 amino acids. V gave up 5 bases and J gave up 1 base, with 11 bases separating them. The CDR3 reads CASSSSPLQETQYF. DNA of the CDR3: TGTGCCAGCTCATCCTCCCCCCTCCAAGAGACCCAGTACTTC.

The V call is TRBV5-1, the J call TRBJ1-2, with D tentatively TRBD1 (5 bases). Germline-derived CDR1 and CDR2 are SGHRS and YFSETQ. The CDR3 is made up of 13 amino acids. The germline V and J ends were trimmed by 4 bases and 1 base, with 8 bases remaining between them. In DNA, the CDR3 is TGCGCCAGCAGCCTGACAGTTAACTATGGCTACACCTTC. Translated, it gives CASSLTVNYGYTF.

The chain recombines TRBV7-9 with TRBJ1-5, with unresolved D. Between the trimmed V and J ends, which lost 1 base and 7 bases, there was a span of 8 bases. The CDR3 spans 13 residues. Germline V gives CDR1 SEHNR, CDR2 FQNEAQ (reference sequence). The CDR3 spells CASSLGGRQPQHF. As DNA, the CDR3 is TGTGCCAGCAGCTTAGGAGGGAGGCAGCCCCAGCATTTT.

This chain connects TRBV6-5 to TRBJ2-3; TRBD2 aligns across 7 bases. This CDR3 is 13 amino acids long. J gave up 1 base and V 10 bases, and 5 bases lay outside the gene matches. Per the germline V gene, CDR1 is MNHEY and CDR2 is SVGAGI. The CDR3, as DNA: TGTGCCACAAGGACTAGTGGCACAGATACGCAGTATTTT. Translation: CATRTSGTDTQYF.

This clone was counted a single time. The chain recombines TRBV12-2 with TRBJ2-2; the table's TRBD1 call for D was not verified on the DNA. TRBV12-2 is a pseudogene. The CDR3 extends over 21 amino acids. In DNA form, the CDR3 reads TGTGCAAGTCGCATACCAGGGGGGCGTAGCGAGTCGGTCAGAAACACCGGGGAGCTGTTTTTT. As protein: CASRIPGGRSESVRNTGELFF.